One and the same sample provided the 27 T cell receptor beta chains below, sequenced in a study of blood T cell repertoires in COVID-19. Sequencing used immunoSEQ multiplex PCR; TCRdb keeps in-frame clones, though not all of them. This table has 150,000 to 180,000 clones, 75% to 85% appearing once. The sample consisted of peripheral blood. The receptors here all came from a woman in her fifties or sixties with acute or convalescent COVID-19.

This chain connects TRBV12-3 or TRBV12-4 to TRBJ1-2, with D hard to call. The V end lost 6 bases, the J end lost 6 bases, and 11 bases lay between the germline ends. This CDR3 comprises 12 residues. The CDR3 reads CASSGITDGYTF. The CDR3 bases are TGTGCCAGCAGCGGGATCACAGATGGCTACACCTTC.

The rearrangement uses TRBV7-2 and TRBJ2-7; D is unresolved. Germline values: CDR1 SGHTA, CDR2 FQGNSA. This CDR3 region has 13 residues. Trimming removed 1 base from V and 7 bases from J, with 11 bases in between. The DNA for the CDR3 is TGTGCCAGCAGCTTAGGATTTGGGCGAGAGCAGTACTTC. It codes for CASSLGFGREQYF.

This chain connects TRBV6-1 to TRBJ1-3; tentatively, D is TRBD1 (6 bases). V lost 4 bases, J lost 0 bases, and 13 bases lay in between. There are 16 residues in the CDR3. From germline, CDR1 is MNHNS and CDR2 SASEGT. The CDR3 nucleotides are TGTGCCAGCAGTGCGTTACAGGGCCACTCTGGAAACACCATATATTTT. It encodes CASSALQGHSGNTIYF.

The genes are TRBV14 and TRBJ1-1; 7 bases are a match to TRBD1. The V segment lost 4 bases and the J segment 11 bases; nucleotides outside the gene matches: 10. Germline CDR1 is SGHDN and CDR2 is FVKESK. This CDR3 is 13 amino acids long. The CDR3 DNA reads TGTGCCAGCAGCCGTAGCAGGGGGGCTTTTGCTTTCTTT. This gives the protein CASSRSRGAFAFF. Using reference TRBV14 and TRBJ1-1 for the parts outside the CDR3, the full variable domain is EAGVTQFPSHSVIEKGQTVTLRCDPISGHDNLYWYRRVMGKEIKFLLHFVKESKQDESGMPNNRFLAERTGGTYSTLKVQPAELEDSGVYFCASSRSRGAFAFFGQGTRLTVV.

The sample holds one count of this clone. V usage is TRBV4-2 and J usage is TRBJ2-1, with TRBD2 identical over 15 bases. CDR3 length: 16 amino acids. After removal of 4 bases from V and 5 bases from J, the junction contained 3 bases not matched to a gene. In germline, CDR1 is LGHNA, CDR2 YNFKEQ. In nucleotides, the CDR3 is TGTGCCAGCAGCCCCGGACTAGCGGGAGGGGACAATGAGCAGTTCTTC. This sequence encodes CASSPGLAGGDNEQFF.

The chain carries TRBV5-1 and TRBJ1-4; no clear D gene. The CDR3 is made up of 14 amino acids. In germline, CDR1 is SGHRS, CDR2 YFSETQ. With 2 bases removed from V and 0 bases from J, the gap between germline ends came to 5 bases. CDR3 sequence reads: CASSFGTTNEKLFF. The CDR3, as DNA: TGCGCCAGCAGCTTCGGGACAACTAATGAAAAACTGTTTTTT.

The gene calls are TRBV6-4 and TRBJ2-6; TRBD1 matches at 10 bases. The CDR3 sequence is 18 residues long. Trimming cost V 6 bases and J 0 bases; bases outside gene matches: 8. From germline, CDR1 is MRHNA and CDR2 SNTAGT. The chain's CDR3 is CASRKTGGLSSGANVLTF. Written as DNA, the CDR3 is TGTGCCAGCAGGAAGACAGGGGGCCTTAGCTCTGGGGCCAACGTCCTGACTTTC.

The V call is TRBV29-1, the J call TRBJ1-2, with 8 nucleotides matching TRBD1. V dropped 6 bases and J dropped 8; count of bases not matched to a gene: 8. The CDR3 extends over 12 amino acids. The germline CDR1 and CDR2 sequences are SQVTM and ANQGSEA. CDR3 bases: TGCAGCGTCTTCGACAGGGGATGGGGCTACACCTTC. The encoded protein is CSVFDRGWGYTF.

V is TRBV30 and J is TRBJ2-1; D unresolved. The CDR3 sequence is 16 residues long. Trimming took off 4 bases at V and 6 bases at J, with 22 bases between the two ends. From germline, CDR1 is GTSNPN and CDR2 SVGIG (reference sequence). CDR3 residues: CAWKVRSRQIANEQFF. The CDR3 DNA is TGTGCCTGGAAAGTTCGGAGTCGCCAAATAGCCAATGAGCAGTTCTTC.

The chain combines TRBV19 with TRBJ1-4; unclear D gene. Trimming took off 6 bases at V and 0 bases at J, with 11 bases between the two ends. The CDR3 contains 15 residues. From germline, CDR1 is LNHDA and CDR2 SQIVND (reference sequence). CDR3 DNA: TGTGCCAGTAGACTGAGACACTCAACTAATGAAAAACTGTTTTTT. Amino acids: CASRLRHSTNEKLFF.

The genes are TRBV19 and TRBJ2-7; 8 positions match TRBD2. The CDR3 is made up of 13 amino acids. Germline V gives CDR1 LNHDA, CDR2 SQIVND (reference sequence). In nucleotides, the CDR3 is TGTGCTAGCGGGAATACCAACTCCTACGAGCAGTACTTC. It codes for CASGNTNSYEQYF.

This chain connects TRBV20-1 to TRBJ2-5; D is perhaps TRBD2 (5 bases). The germline gives CDR1 DFQATT, CDR2 SNEGSKA (reference sequence). There are 16 residues in the CDR3. V lost 3 bases, J lost 0 bases, and 17 bases lay in between. The CDR3 DNA reads as TGCAGTGCTAGTATTTTCGGGGAACCTAACCAAGAGACCCAGTACTTC. Translation gives CSASIFGEPNQETQYF.

The V and J genes are TRBV29-1 and TRBJ2-5, with D possibly TRBD2 on 5 matching bases. The CDR3 is 13 amino acids. Trimming cost V 5 bases and J 5 bases, with 15 bases left between them. Germline V CDR1 and CDR2: SQVTM, ANQGSEA. The CDR3 sequence: CSVRTVPGETQYF. The CDR3 DNA reads as TGCAGCGTTAGGACGGTGCCGGGGGAGACCCAGTACTTC. Full variable domain (remainder filled in from reference TRBV29-1 and TRBJ2-5): SAVISQKPSRDICQRGTSLTIQCQVDSQVTMMFWYRQQPGQSLTLIATANQGSEATYESGFVIDKFPISRPNLTFSTLTVSNMSPEDSSIYLCSVRTVPGETQYFGPGTRLLVL.

As for this clone: Relative to the germline gene, one junction end is altered; a read error may explain this. The chain joins TRBV15 to TRBJ2-7, with 9 nucleotides matching TRBD1. Germline lookup yields CDR1 LNHNV and CDR2 YYDKDF (reference sequence). This CDR3 contains 13 residues. The CDR3 DNA sequence: TGTGCCACCAGCAGAGATCCCGGGACAGGGAGGCTCTTC. It specifies CATSRDPGTGRLF.

The chain uses TRBV6-6 and TRBJ2-7; D not certain. CDR1 is MNHNY, CDR2 SVGAGI, per germline (reference sequence). V was shortened by 6 bases and J by 9 bases, with 15 bases between the two germline ends. The CDR3 consists of 12 residues. CDR3 sequence: CASRLADSGQYF. For the CDR3, the DNA is TGTGCCAGCAGACTCGCGGATTCGGGGCAGTACTTC.

With respect to this clone: The junction shows a germline mismatch at one end, possibly a read error. The chain uses TRBV14 and TRBJ2-7, with 7 bases that match TRBD1. The CDR3 is 12 amino acids. CDR1 SGHDN and CDR2 FVKESK come from the germline V gene. CDR3 nucleotide sequence: TGTGCCAGCAGCGAACGGGACAGAACCTCCTTCTTC. Residues: CASSERDRTSFF.

This clone was observed once. The CDR3 bases are TGTGCCAGCTCACCACTAGCGGGGGTTTCAGATACGCAGTATTTT. Translating gives CASSPLAGVSDTQYF. The rearrangement uses TRBV18 and TRBJ2-3; 9 nucleotides match TRBD2. The CDR3 has 15 amino acids. The V gene's germline CDR1 is KGHSH and CDR2 LQKENI. Trimming took 1 base from V and 4 from J; bases not matched to a gene: 3. The full variable domain, in which reference TRBV18 and TRBJ2-3 provide the parts outside the CDR3, is NAGVMQNPRHLVRRRGQEARLRCSPMKGHSHVYWYRQLPEEGLKFMVYLQKENIIDESGMPKERFSAEFPKEGPSILRIQQVVRGDSAAYFCASSPLAGVSDTQYFGPGTRLTVL.

This clone was counted only a few times. V gene TRBV7-9 combines with J gene TRBJ2-3; the D gene is possibly TRBD1 (6 bases). V lost 2 bases and J lost 6, with 12 bases in between. Germline V gives CDR1 SEHNR, CDR2 FQNEAQ (reference sequence). This CDR3 comprises 14 residues. The CDR3 sequence is CASSLTGPADTQYF. In DNA form, the CDR3 reads TGTGCCAGCAGCTTAACAGGGCCAGCCGATACGCAGTATTTT.

The chain combines TRBV7-2 with TRBJ2-3; D not certain. The CDR3 is 13 amino acids. The germline CDR1 and CDR2 sequences are SGHTA and FQGNSA. Trimming cost V 4 bases and J 2 bases, with 7 bases left between them. This chain's CDR3 is CASSSPYTDTQYF. The CDR3 nucleotides read TGTGCCAGCAGCTCGCCCTACACAGATACGCAGTATTTT. The variable domain in full, completed from reference TRBV7-2 and TRBJ2-3, reads GAGVSQSPSNKVTEKGKDVELRCDPISGHTALYWYRQSLGQGLEFLIYFQGNSAPDKSGLPSDRFSAERTGGSVSTLTIQRTQQEDSAVYLCASSSPYTDTQYFGPGTRLTVL.

The chain combines TRBV18 with TRBJ2-6, with TRBD1 matching 7 bases. After removal of 5 bases from V and 2 bases from J, the junction contained 9 bases not matched to a gene. Germline V gene data show CDR1 as KGHSH and CDR2 as LQKENI. This CDR3 contains 17 residues. The CDR3 here is CASSSQQGITGANVLTF. The CDR3 nucleotides are TGTGCCAGCTCATCACAACAGGGGATCACTGGGGCCAACGTCCTGACTTTC.

The chain combines TRBV5-1 with TRBJ2-7; 8 nucleotides align to TRBD2. This CDR3 comprises 16 residues. V was clipped by 0 bases and J by 2 bases; unmatched bases: 7. Germline-derived CDR1 and CDR2 are SGHRS and YFSETQ. In nucleotides, the CDR3 is TGCGCCAGCAGCTTGGGGGGTAGCGGGACACCCTACGAGCAGTACTTC. Its protein product is CASSLGGSGTPYEQYF. The variable domain in full, with the rest retrieved from reference TRBV5-1 and TRBJ2-7, is KAGVTQTPRYLIKTRGQQVTLSCSPISGHRSVSWYQQTPGQGLQFLFEYFSETQRNKGNFPGRFSGRQFSNSRSEMNVSTLELGDSALYLCASSLGGSGTPYEQYFGPGTRLTVT.

The chain uses TRBV5-1 and TRBJ1-3; TRBD1 matches 8 bases. After removal of 4 bases from V and 9 bases from J, the junction contained 9 bases not matched to a gene. The CDR3 spans 14 residues. Germline V gene sequence: CDR1 SGHRS, CDR2 YFSETQ. Here the CDR3 DNA reads TGCGCCAGCAGCCTACAACAGGGGGGGAGCACCATATATTTT. It encodes CASSLQQGGSTIYF. The full variable domain, with the rest looked up from reference TRBV5-1 and TRBJ1-3, is KAGVTQTPRYLIKTRGQQVTLSCSPISGHRSVSWYQQTPGQGLQFLFEYFSETQRNKGNFPGRFSGRQFSNSRSEMNVSTLELGDSALYLCASSLQQGGSTIYFGEGSWLTVV.

V usage is TRBV11-2 and J usage is TRBJ2-1; 10 bases align to TRBD2. There are 13 residues in the CDR3. V was clipped by 5 bases and J by 7 bases; unmatched bases: 2. Per germline, CDR1 SGHAT and CDR2 FQNNGV. The CDR3 spells CASSVAGGNEQFF. The CDR3 region has the DNA TGTGCCAGCAGCGTAGCGGGGGGAAATGAGCAGTTCTTC.

Concerning this clone itself: The identical CDR3 is also encoded by other nucleotide sequences in the sample. V gene TRBV18 combines with J gene TRBJ2-7; D perhaps matches TRBD1 (5 bases). CDR1 is KGHSH and CDR2 is LQKENI in the germline V gene. CDR3 length: 15 residues. Trimming took off 3 bases at V and 1 base at J, with 13 bases between the two ends. Written as DNA, the CDR3 is TGTGCCAGCTCACCCGCCCAGGGTGCGTCCTACGAGCAGTACTTC. Protein: CASSPAQGASYEQYF.

This chain uses TRBV29-1 with TRBJ1-2; D is perhaps TRBD1 (5 bases). This CDR3 comprises 11 residues. In germline, CDR1 is SQVTM, CDR2 ANQGSEA. V shed 3 bases and J shed 8 bases, with 10 bases lying between them. CDR3 sequence reads: CSVDRGSGYTF. The CDR3 region has the DNA TGCAGCGTTGATCGGGGGAGCGGCTACACCTTC.

This clone was found a few times. The chain recombines TRBV7-9 with TRBJ1-2; D ambiguous. In germline, CDR1 is SEHNR, CDR2 FQNEAQ (reference sequence). The CDR3 has 18 amino acids. Trimming removed 7 bases from V and 6 bases from J, with 30 bases in between. Here the CDR3 reads CASNPKLRRTEAGNGYTF. The DNA of the CDR3 is TGTGCCAGCAACCCGAAGCTTAGGCGAACGGAGGCCGGGAATGGCTACACCTTC. The variable domain in full, completed from reference TRBV7-9 and TRBJ1-2, reads DTGVSQNPRHKITKRGQNVTFRCDPISEHNRLYWYRQTLGQGPEFLTYFQNEAQLEKSRLLSDRFSAERPKGSFSTLEIQRTEQGDSAMYLCASNPKLRRTEAGNGYTFGSGTRLTVV.

This sequence joins TRBV5-1 and TRBJ2-2, with D perhaps TRBD2 (5 bases). This CDR3 is 15 amino acids long. CDR1 SGHRS and CDR2 YFSETQ come from the germline V gene. Trimming took 6 bases from V and 0 from J, leaving 12 bases between them. CDR3 in DNA: TGCGCCAGCAACCTAGCTTCAACGAACACCGGGGAGCTGTTTTTT. This encodes CASNLASTNTGELFF.